The T cell receptor beta chain described here comes from a study of T cells after yellow fever vaccination. There are a few counts of this clonotype. With 2 bases removed from V and 6 bases from J, the gap between germline ends came to 17 bases. This CDR3 has 15 residues. Germline lookup yields CDR1 SGHDT and CDR2 YYEEEE. TCRdb re-derived calls from the 5' RACE reads in MiXCR, one entry per CDR3 protein. The sample has 300,000 to 350,000 distinct CDR3 sequences; around 10% are singletons. This sequence originates from a man aged 18 to 35 who received the YFV17D yellow fever vaccine. Sequencing used CD4+ T cells sorted from PBMCs, obtained 45 days after the yellow fever booster vaccination. The chain uses TRBV5-6 and TRBJ1-1, with D perhaps matching TRBD1 (5 bases). In DNA form, the CDR3 reads TGTGCCAGCAGCTTCAGTGGGGGACTTTGGTCTGAAGCTTTCTTT. This codes for CASSFSGGLWSEAFF.